This paragraph reports one T cell receptor (beta chain). Its antigen remains unidentified. The record originates from a study of chemoradiotherapy in HPV16-positive cancers. CDR1 and CDR2 from the germline V gene are MNHNY and SVGAGI (reference sequence). The CDR3 length is 14 residues. V was pared by 8 bases and J by 3 bases, with 14 bases between. Points from the study as a whole: The functional HPV-specific definition rests on just a couple of HPV16-positive patients. Candidate HPV-specific clones and E7-related TCR motifs grew in tumor during treatment.

Some clones are missing from TCRdb's copy, which holds only in-frame ones; the method was immunoSEQ multiplex PCR. Among about 15,000 clones listed, around four fifths were seen once. The TCR sequence derives from a human donor with HPV-associated anogenital cancer. The V and J genes are TRBV6-6 and TRBJ1-5, with D tentatively TRBD1 (5 bases). The biological material was taken from a patient who underwent chemoradiotherapy. The CDR3 DNA reads as TGTGCCAGCGGGGCAGTCCATTCCAATCAGCCCCAGCATTTT. It is translated as CASGAVHSNQPQHF.